This entry features one T cell receptor beta chain sequence. Antigen unknown. By flow cytometry, patients selected for sequencing had shown an expansion of CD8+CD57+ cells. This record comes from a study of CD8+CD57+ T cells in acquired aplastic anemia. Study outcomes and limitations: Between patients and controls, CD8+ Simpson's diversity did not vary significantly. In common between the patients and the controls were around 29 CD8+ CDR3 sequences.

TCR beta VDJ and CDR3 were profiled, and genomic DNA was the template. TCRdb processed the reads anew with MiXCR; each CDR3 protein has one entry. This sample carries some 160,000 distinct CDR3 sequences, about 48% of them seen once, and the ten largest clones take roughly 29%. The specimen was sorted CD4+, CD8+, or CD8+CD57+ T cells (not recorded which) from PBMCs. The receptor's source is a human donor with aplastic anemia.

The CDR3 reads CASSLNPEETQYF. DNA for the CDR3: TGTGCCAGCAGCTTAAATCCGGAAGAGACCCAGTACTTC. The chain employs TRBV7-3 and TRBJ2-5; D is unresolved. The germline gives CDR1 SGHTA, CDR2 FQGTGA. This CDR3 has 13 residues. V lost 1 base and J 3 bases, leaving 6 bases between the germline ends.